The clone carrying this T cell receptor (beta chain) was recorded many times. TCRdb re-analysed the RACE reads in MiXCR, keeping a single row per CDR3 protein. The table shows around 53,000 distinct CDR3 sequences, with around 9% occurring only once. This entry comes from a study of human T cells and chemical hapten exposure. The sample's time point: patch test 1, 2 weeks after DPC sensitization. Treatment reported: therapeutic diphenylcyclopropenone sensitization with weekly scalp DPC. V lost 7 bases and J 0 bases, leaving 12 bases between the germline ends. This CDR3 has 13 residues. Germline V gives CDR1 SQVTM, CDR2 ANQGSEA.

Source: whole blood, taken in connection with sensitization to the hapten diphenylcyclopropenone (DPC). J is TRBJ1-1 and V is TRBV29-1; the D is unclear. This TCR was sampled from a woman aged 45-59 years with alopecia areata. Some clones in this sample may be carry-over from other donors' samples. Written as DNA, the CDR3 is TGCAGCGCCGAACGGGAATTGAACACTGAAGCTTTCTTT. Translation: CSAERELNTEAFF.